Detailed here is one T cell receptor beta chain. Its antigen is not yet known. Base qualities are not recorded, but no much larger clone differs from it by a single base. The same CDR3 also results from other DNA sequences found in this sample. Unmatched junction bases come to 5, with V trimmed by 4 bases and J by 2 bases. CDR1 SGHRS and CDR2 YFSETQ are derived from the germline V gene. The CDR3 goes from the cysteine to the phenylalanine over 15 residues. Of the read, only the CDR3 DNA is kept; its 45 bases are in frame from base 1. Participants in the prospective study were enrolled through a virtual design, were aged about 18 to 100 years, and lived in under 25 United States geographic areas. Cohort assignment in the prospective study relied on participant-reported clinical history from a screening survey and a study questionnaire. In the prospective study, mobile phlebotomists collected whole blood, serum and a nasopharyngeal or oropharyngeal swab from each participant. Over a 2-month period, participants in the prospective study had the option of providing additional blood draws and questionnaires. Before DNA extraction, prospective study blood samples were shipped either frozen or at room temperature.

These data are taken from a study of blood T cell repertoires in COVID-19 (dated by TCRdb to the early 2020s). Study-wide context: Samples from collaborators originated in the United States, Italy and Spain and spanned both the acute and convalescent phases of COVID-19. The dataset comprised deeply sampled blood TCRbeta repertoires from subjects exposed to, actively infected with, or recovered from COVID-19. The prospective study material was composed of cDNA or gDNA derived from T cells, B-cell-depleted T cells, or PBMCs. A de-identified subject ID, COVID-19 status, age in years and sex were almost always included in the sample metadata. The samples were drawn from the first 160 participants of the ongoing ImmuneRACE study and from 1,254 subjects provided by 6 global collaborators. Where available, HLA class I and class II types were taken from metadata supplied by the sample provider and were not determined by assay-based typing. The repertoires were released in a freely available public database meant as a resource for research on the immune response to SARS-CoV-2.

TCRbeta CDR3 regions were amplified from genomic DNA using the immunoSEQ Assay, a bias-controlled multiplex PCR. The authors processed their data as follows. Nucleated cell counts per sample were estimated from amplification of reference gene primers within the assay. To quantify the absolute abundance of each unique TCRbeta CDR3 rearrangement, sequence reads were collapsed and filtered. For each sample, productive Simpson clonality was calculated by taking the square root of Simpson's diversity index across productive rearrangements. TCRdb stores this immuneACCESS table with in-frame sequences only. Part of the clones is absent; in the studies checked, under half of the shortfall reflects unresolved V genes, and no reason is known for the rest. V and J calls and clone size are as listed in that table; D and trimming were resolved from the DNA. The table for this sample lists some 170,000 clones; roughly 84% of them were counted only once. Together, the top ten hold 0.95% to 1.5% of the sample.

Overall results and qualifications from the work: The quantity of clinical and demographic metadata differed by source and by participant and was supplied without curation.

In this chain, TRBV5-1 is recombined with TRBJ2-7, with 11 middle bases fitting TRBD2. This TCR came from a human donor with acute COVID-19. The donor label of this sample is uncertain. Sample: PBMCs or T cells enriched from blood (not recorded which). The base sequence is TGCGCCAGCAGCCTAGCGGGGGGCCTTGCCTACGAGCAGTACTTC. This is translated as CASSLAGGLAYEQYF.